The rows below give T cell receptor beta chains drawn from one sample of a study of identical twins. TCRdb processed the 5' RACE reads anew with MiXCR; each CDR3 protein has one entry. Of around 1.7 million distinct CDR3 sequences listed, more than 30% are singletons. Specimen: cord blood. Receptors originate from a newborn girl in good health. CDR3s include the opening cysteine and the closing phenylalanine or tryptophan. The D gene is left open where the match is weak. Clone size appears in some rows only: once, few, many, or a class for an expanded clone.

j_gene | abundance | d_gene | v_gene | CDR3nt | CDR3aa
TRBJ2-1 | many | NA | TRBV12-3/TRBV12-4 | TGTGCCAGCACCTGGGGAGGCCGCTCCTACAATGAGCAGTTCTTC | CASTWGGRSYNEQFF
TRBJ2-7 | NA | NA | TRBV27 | TGTGCCAGCAGTTTGATTTGGGGGCAGGGGTACGAGCAGTACTTC | CASSLIWGQGYEQYF
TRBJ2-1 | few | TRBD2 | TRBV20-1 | TGCAGTGCTAAATACGGGGGGTCCTACAATGAGCAGTTCTTC | CSAKYGGSYNEQFF
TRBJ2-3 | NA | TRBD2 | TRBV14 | TGTGCCAGCAGCCAAGCGGCTAGCGGGGGCCCCACAGATACGCAGTATTTT | CASSQAASGGPTDTQYF
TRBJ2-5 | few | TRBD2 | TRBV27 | TGTGCCAGCAGTTTACGGGGACTAGCGGGAGGACAGACCCAGTACTTC | CASSLRGLAGGQTQYF
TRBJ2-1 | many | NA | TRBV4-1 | TGCGCCAGCAGCCAAGTTGGTCGCGGCTCCTACAATGAGCAGTTCTTC | CASSQVGRGSYNEQFF
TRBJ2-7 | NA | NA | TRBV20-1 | TGCAGTGCTAGGCTAGCCCCCTACAATGAGCAGTACTTC | CSARLAPYNEQYF
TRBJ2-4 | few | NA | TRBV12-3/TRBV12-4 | TGTGCCAGCAGTTCCCGTGGGGGGAGAGGGAACATTCAGTACTTC | CASSSRGGRGNIQYF
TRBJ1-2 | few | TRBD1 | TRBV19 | TGTGCCAGTAGTATCTCAGGGGGCGGCATCTGGGACTATGGCTACACCTTC | CASSISGGGIWDYGYTF
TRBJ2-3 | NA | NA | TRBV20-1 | TGCAGTGCTAGCCACAACCAGGGGAGAGGCACAGATACGCAGTATTTT | CSASHNQGRGTDTQYF
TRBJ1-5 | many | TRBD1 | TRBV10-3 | TGTGCCATCAGGGACAGGGGCAATCAGCCCCAGCATTTT | CAIRDRGNQPQHF
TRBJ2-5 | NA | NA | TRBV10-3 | TGTGCCATCAGTGAAAGCTTCGGACAAGAGACCCAGTACTTC | CAISESFGQETQYF
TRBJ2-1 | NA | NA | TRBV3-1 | TGTGCCAGCAGCCACCGAACTACTAGCCCCTCCTACAATGAGCAGTTCTTC | CASSHRTTSPSYNEQFF
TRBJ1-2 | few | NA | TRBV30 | TGTGCCTGGAGTGTACCCCTGGGCCAGAACTATGGCTACACCTTC | CAWSVPLGQNYGYTF
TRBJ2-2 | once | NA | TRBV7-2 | TGTGCCAGCACCCCGGGGCAGACACTCACCGGGGAGCTGTTTTTT | CASTPGQTLTGELFF
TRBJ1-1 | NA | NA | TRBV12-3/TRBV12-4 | TGTGCCAGCAGTTTAGGGGGGTTTCGGTACACTGAAGCTTTCTTT | CASSLGGFRYTEAFF
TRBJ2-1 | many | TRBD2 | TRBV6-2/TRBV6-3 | TGTGCCAGCAGCCCTTCGGGACTAGTGTACAATGAGCAGTTCTTC | CASSPSGLVYNEQFF
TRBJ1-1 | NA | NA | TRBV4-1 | TGCGCCAGCAGCCAAGAATTAGAGTGGGGTAGGGGCACTGAAGCTTTCTTT | CASSQELEWGRGTEAFF
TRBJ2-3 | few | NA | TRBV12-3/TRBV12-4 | TGTGCCAGCAGTTGGTCTAGCAAGGCAGATACGCAGTATTTT | CASSWSSKADTQYF
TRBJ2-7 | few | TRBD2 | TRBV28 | TGTGCCAGCAGTTCCCGACTAGCGCCGCCCTACGAGCAGTACTTC | CASSSRLAPPYEQYF
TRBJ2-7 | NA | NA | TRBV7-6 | TGTGCCAGCAGCTTAGATGGCCCGTCCTACGTGCAGTACTTC | CASSLDGPSYVQYF
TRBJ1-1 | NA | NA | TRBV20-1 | TGCAGTGCTAGAGATCAACCGGTGGGGGGCACTGAAGCTTTCTTT | CSARDQPVGGTEAFF
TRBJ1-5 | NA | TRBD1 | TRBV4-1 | TGCGCCAGCAGCCAAGTCTCTAGGGGGCTCAATCAGCCCCAGCATTTT | CASSQVSRGLNQPQHF
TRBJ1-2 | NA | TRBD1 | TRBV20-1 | TGCAGTGCTTTGCCGGGACAGGGGGGCGGCTACACCTTC | CSALPGQGGGYTF
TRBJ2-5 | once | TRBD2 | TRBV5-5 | TGTGCCAGCAGCTTCGCGACTAGCGCCTACAATGAGCAGTACTTC | CASSFATSAYNEQYF
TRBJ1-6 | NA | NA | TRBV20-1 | TGCAGTGCTAGAGATCGGGAGCTAAATTCACCCCTCCACTTT | CSARDRELNSPLHF
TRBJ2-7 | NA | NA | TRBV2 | TGTGCCAGCAGTGAGGATCACCGCTCCTACGAGCAGTACTTC | CASSEDHRSYEQYF
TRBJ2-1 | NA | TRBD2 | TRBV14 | TGTGCCAGCAGCCAAATTGGCGCTAGCGGGGGAGGTGAGCAGTTCTTC | CASSQIGASGGGEQFF
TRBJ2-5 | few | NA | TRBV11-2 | TGTGCCAGCAGCCCGGGCTTTAAAGAGACCCAGTACTTC | CASSPGFKETQYF
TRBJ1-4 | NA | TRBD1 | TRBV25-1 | TGTGCCAGCAGTGAATTCGCAGGGGGCCATGAAAAACTGTTTTTT | CASSEFAGGHEKLFF
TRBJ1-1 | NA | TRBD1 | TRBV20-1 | TGCAGTGCTAGAGAACAGGGGGTGGTAGCTTTCTTT | CSAREQGVVAFF
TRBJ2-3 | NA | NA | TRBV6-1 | TGTGCCAGCAGTGAATGGTGGGTCACAGATACGCAGTATTTT | CASSEWWVTDTQYF
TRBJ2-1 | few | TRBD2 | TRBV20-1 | TGCAGTGCTAGAGCTACTAGCGGGGGGTTGTATGAGCAGTTCTTC | CSARATSGGLYEQFF
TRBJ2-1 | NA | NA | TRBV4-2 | TGTGCCAGCAGCCAAGAAAGACAGGGAGGTAATGAGCAGTTCTTC | CASSQERQGGNEQFF
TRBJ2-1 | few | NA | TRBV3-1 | TGTGCCAGCAGCCGAACCTCGACTAGGAATGAGCAGTTCTTC | CASSRTSTRNEQFF
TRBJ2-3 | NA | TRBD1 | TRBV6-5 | TGTGCCAGCAGTTCCCCAAGGGACAGTAGCACAGATACGCAGTATTTT | CASSSPRDSSTDTQYF
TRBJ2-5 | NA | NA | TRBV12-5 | TGTGCTAGTGGTTTGGTAGGAAACTTGGGGCAGTACTTC | CASGLVGNLGQYF
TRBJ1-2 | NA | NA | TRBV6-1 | TGTGCCAGCAGTGAGGAGTTGGGGATTAACTATGGCTACACCTTC | CASSEELGINYGYTF
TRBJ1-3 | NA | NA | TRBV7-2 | TGTGCCAGCAGCTTAGCCGGGACGGCCTCTGGAAACACCATATATTTT | CASSLAGTASGNTIYF
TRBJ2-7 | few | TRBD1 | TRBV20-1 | TGCAGTGCTAGCCTGACAGGGTTAAGCTCCTACGAGCAGTACTTC | CSASLTGLSSYEQYF
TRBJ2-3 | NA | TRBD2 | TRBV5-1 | TGCGCCAGCAGCTTCGGACTAGCAGACCCTAGGCAGTATTTT | CASSFGLADPRQYF
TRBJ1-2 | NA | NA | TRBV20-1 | TGCAGTGCTGTTCAGGGAAGTAACTATGGCTACACCTTC | CSAVQGSNYGYTF
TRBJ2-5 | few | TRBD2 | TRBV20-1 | TGCAGTGCTAGAGATGCTAGCGGGTACCAAGAGACCCAGTACTTC | CSARDASGYQETQYF
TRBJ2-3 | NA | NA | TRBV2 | TGTGCCAGCAGTAGCGGATTTGATACGCAGTATTTT | CASSSGFDTQYF
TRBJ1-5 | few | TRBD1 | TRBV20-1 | TGCAGTGCTAGAAGGACAGGGGGAAGCAATCAGCCCCAGCATTTT | CSARRTGGSNQPQHF
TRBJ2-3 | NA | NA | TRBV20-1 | TGCAGTGCCTGGCGCACAGATACGCAGTATTTT | CSAWRTDTQYF
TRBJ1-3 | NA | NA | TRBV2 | TGTGCCAGCAGTCCCGAAAACACCATATATTTT | CASSPENTIYF
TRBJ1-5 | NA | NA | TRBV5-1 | TGCGCCAGCAGCCTGGACATACATAGCAATCAGCCCCAGCATTTT | CASSLDIHSNQPQHF
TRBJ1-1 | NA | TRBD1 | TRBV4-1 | TGCGCCAGCAGCCAAGCCCCCAGGGGGTACACTGAAGCTTTCTTT | CASSQAPRGYTEAFF
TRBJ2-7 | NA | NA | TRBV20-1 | TGCAGTGCTAGACGGGGCGGCCCACGGTACGAGCAGTACTTC | CSARRGGPRYEQYF
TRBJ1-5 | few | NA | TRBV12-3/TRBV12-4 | TGTGCCAGCAGTTACGGACCGTATAGCAATCAGCCCCAGCATTTT | CASSYGPYSNQPQHF
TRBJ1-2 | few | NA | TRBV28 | TGTGCCAGCAGTTTTGTGGGGGCCAACTATGGCTACACCTTC | CASSFVGANYGYTF